This T cell receptor beta chain appears in the sequencing data of a study of cytomegalovirus exposure and HLA in healthy donors. Whole-study findings and limits: Association of a missense DCLRE1C variant with TCR beta V- and J-gene trimming was reported in a later analysis. According to a later analysis, donors in an Asian-associated ancestry cluster reportedly had fewer N-insertions than the approximately 720-donor mean. Among the sequence variants, a highly shared cluster was likely an artifact of sequencing.

The ends lost 10 bases at V and 1 base at J; junction bases unmatched: 23. The CDR3 extends over 19 amino acids. The germline CDR1 and CDR2 sequences are LNHDA and SQIVND (reference sequence). With regard to this clone: What it binds is not known.

Primers: 60 Vbeta forward and 13 Jbeta reverse. Measured with immunoSEQ multiplex PCR; TCRdb has only the in-frame clones, and not every one. The repertoire includes around 120,000 clones, roughly four fifths of them detected once, and about 11% sits in the top ten. The chain employs TRBV19 and TRBJ2-3; TRBD2 aligns across 7 bases. The sequencing input was PBMCs. The TCR sequence derives from a male donor in good health and CMV-seropositive. CDR3 residues: CANSITGSRTRGRTDTQYF. CDR3 in DNA: TGTGCCAATTCTATCACAGGCTCAAGGACTAGGGGCCGCACAGATACGCAGTATTTT. The whole variable domain, remainder taken from reference TRBV19 and TRBJ2-3, is DGGITQSPKYLFRKEGQNVTLSCEQNLNHDAMYWYRQDPGQGLRLIYYSQIVNDFQKGDIAEGYSVSREKKESFPLTVTSAQKNPTAFYLCANSITGSRTRGRTDTQYFGPGTRLTVL.